This T cell receptor (beta chain) originates from a study of prognosis after radiotherapy for stage I lung cancer. Study summary: Concurrent therapy with stereotactic body radiotherapy was received by no patient. Study-wide results and limits: The study found that unique TCR clone counts fell after stereotactic body radiation therapy, median approximately 10,000 versus 7,000.

V lost 2 bases to trimming and J lost 0 bases, with 10 bases between them. Looked up from germline, CDR1 is LNHNV and CDR2 is YYDKDF (reference sequence). CDR3 length: 16 residues. This clonotype was picked up many times. Its antigen remains unidentified. Patients were uniformly node-negative by CT and PET/CT and had received no prior chemotherapy or radiotherapy, with no other malignancies. Six milliliters of peripheral blood were drawn at each of two time points. Researchers used two-round multiplex PCR to amplify TCR beta CDR3 starting from genomic DNA. The first PCR round targeted every TRBV and TRBJ gene with specific primers. TCRdb independently ran MiXCR on the multiplex PCR reads; one entry per CDR3 protein. This sample yields tens of thousands of distinct CDR3 sequences, of which about 32% are seen a single time; 8% to 9.5% belongs to the top ten.

The starting material was PBMCs, obtained before or after stereotactic body radiation therapy (not recorded which). The chain has TRBV15 and TRBJ1-4; D is unclear. The TCR comes from a donor over 45 with non-small cell lung cancer. In DNA, the CDR3 is TGTGCCACCAGCAGACCGGGCCGCGCAACTAATGAAAAACTGTTTTTT. Amino acids: CATSRPGRATNEKLFF.